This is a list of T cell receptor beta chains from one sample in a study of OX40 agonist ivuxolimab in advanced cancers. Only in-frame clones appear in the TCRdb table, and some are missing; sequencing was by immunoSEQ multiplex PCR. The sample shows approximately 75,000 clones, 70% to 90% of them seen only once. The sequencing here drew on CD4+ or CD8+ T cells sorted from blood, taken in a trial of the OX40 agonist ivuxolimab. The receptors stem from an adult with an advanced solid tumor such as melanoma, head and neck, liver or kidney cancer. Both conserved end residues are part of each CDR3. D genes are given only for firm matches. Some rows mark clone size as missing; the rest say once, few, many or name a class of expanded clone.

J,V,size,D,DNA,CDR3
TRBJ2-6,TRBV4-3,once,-,TGCGCCAGCAGCCAAGTCCCGACATCCTCTGGGGCCAACGTCCTGACTTTC,CASSQVPTSSGANVLTF
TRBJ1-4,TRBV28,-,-,TGTGCCAGCTTATCAACTAATGAAAAACTGTTTTTT,CASLSTNEKLFF
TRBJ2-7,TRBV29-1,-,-,TGCAGCGTGGTGGGTTTAATCGACTACGAGCAGTACTTC,CSVVGLIDYEQYF
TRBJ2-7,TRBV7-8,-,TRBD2,TGTGCCAGCAGCTTATGGTTAGCGGGAGGGTCCATCCACGAGCAGTACTTC,CASSLWLAGGSIHEQYF
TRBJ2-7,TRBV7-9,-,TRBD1,TGTGCCAGCAGCTTTAGGGCCGGGACAGGTTACGACGAGCAGTACTTC,CASSFRAGTGYDEQYF
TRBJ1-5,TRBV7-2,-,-,TGTGCCAGCAGCTACCGCAGGTACACGCCCCAGCATTTT,CASSYRRYTPQHF
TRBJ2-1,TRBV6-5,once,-,TGTGCCAGCAGTTACGGGACACCCAACAATGAGCAGTTCTTC,CASSYGTPNNEQFF
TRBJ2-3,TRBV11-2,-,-,TGTGCCAGCAGCTTAGGTTTCAGCACAGATACGCAGTATTTT,CASSLGFSTDTQYF
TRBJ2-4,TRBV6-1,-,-,TGTGCCAGCAGTGAAAGTCAGGGGCTAGCCAAAAACATTCAGTACTTC,CASSESQGLAKNIQYF
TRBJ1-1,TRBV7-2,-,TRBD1,TGTGCCAGCAGCCCCACAGGGGGCGTAACTGAAGCTTTCTTT,CASSPTGGVTEAFF
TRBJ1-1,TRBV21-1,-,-,TGTGCCAGCAGCAAATACCCCACAGGGTCCCCTGAAGCTTTCTTT,CASSKYPTGSPEAFF